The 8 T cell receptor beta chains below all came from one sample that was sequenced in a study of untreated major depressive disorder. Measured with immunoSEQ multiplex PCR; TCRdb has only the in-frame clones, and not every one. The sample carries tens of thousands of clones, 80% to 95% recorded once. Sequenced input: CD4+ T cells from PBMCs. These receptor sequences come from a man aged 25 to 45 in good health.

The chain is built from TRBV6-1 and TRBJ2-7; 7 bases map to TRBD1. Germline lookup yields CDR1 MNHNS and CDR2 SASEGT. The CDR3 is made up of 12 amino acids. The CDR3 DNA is TGTGCCAGCAGGGGCGTTCCGGGACAGCCGAGGGTC. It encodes CASRGVPGQPRV.

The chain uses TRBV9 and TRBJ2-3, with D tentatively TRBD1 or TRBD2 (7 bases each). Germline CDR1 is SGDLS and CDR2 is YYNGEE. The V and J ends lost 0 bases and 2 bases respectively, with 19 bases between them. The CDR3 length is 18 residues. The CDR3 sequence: CASSVEGQGGRATDTQYF. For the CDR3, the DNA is TGTGCCAGCAGCGTAGAGGGGCAGGGGGGGAGAGCCACAGATACGCAGTATTTT.

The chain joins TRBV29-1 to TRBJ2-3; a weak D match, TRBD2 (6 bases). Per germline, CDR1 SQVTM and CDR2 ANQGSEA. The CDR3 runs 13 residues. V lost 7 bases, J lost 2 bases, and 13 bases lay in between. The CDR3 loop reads CSALWRDTDTQYF. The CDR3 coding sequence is TGCAGCGCACTGTGGAGGGACACAGATACGCAGTATTTT.

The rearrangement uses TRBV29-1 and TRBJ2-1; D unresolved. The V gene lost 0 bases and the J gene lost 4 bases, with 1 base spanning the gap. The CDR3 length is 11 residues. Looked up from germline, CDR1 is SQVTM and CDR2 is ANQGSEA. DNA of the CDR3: TGCAGCGTTGAAGAGTACAATGAGCAGTTCTTC. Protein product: CSVEEYNEQFF.

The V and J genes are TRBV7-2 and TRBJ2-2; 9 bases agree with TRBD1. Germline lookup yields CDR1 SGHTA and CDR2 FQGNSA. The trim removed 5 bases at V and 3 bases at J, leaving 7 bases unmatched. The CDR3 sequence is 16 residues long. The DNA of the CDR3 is TGTGCCAGCAGCCCTTGGACAGGGGCGGACACCGGGGAGCTGTTTTTT. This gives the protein CASSPWTGADTGELFF. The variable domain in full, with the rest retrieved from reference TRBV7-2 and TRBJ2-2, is GAGVSQSPSNKVTEKGKDVELRCDPISGHTALYWYRQSLGQGLEFLIYFQGNSAPDKSGLPSDRFSAERTGGSVSTLTIQRTQQEDSAVYLCASSPWTGADTGELFFGEGSRLTVL.

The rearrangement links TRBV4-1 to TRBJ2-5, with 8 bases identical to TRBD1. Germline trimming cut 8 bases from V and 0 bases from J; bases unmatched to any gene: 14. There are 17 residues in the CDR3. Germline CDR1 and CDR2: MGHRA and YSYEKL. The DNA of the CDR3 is TGCGCCAGCTCATCCGGGGGACAGGCCGGGTACCAAGAGACCCAGTACTTC. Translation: CASSSGGQAGYQETQYF.

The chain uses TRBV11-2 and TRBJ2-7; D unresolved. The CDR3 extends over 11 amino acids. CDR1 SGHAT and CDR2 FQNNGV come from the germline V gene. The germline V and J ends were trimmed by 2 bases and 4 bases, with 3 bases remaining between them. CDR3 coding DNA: TGTGCCAGCAGCTTAAAGTACGAGCAGTACTTC. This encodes CASSLKYEQYF.

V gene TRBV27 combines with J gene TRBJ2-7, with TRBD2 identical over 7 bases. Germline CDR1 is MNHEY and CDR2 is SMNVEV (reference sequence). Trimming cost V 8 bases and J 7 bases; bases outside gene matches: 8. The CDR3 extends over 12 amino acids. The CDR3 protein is CASGEGPWEQYF. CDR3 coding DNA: TGTGCCAGCGGGGAGGGCCCGTGGGAGCAGTACTTC.